This TCR beta chain was identified during a study of T-cell memory formation after mild COVID-19. About this clonotype: Antigen specificity is unknown.

TCRdb recomputed calls from the 5' RACE reads with MiXCR, one row per CDR3 protein. The repertoire includes around 340,000 distinct CDR3 sequences, about 15% of them detected once, and 22% sits in the top ten. Germline V gene lookup returns CDR1 KGHSH and CDR2 LQKENI. This CDR3 has 15 residues. The ends were cut back, 2 bases at V and 0 bases at J, with 9 bases in the middle. Overall study findings and caveats: There were some responding clones in pre-infection memory, which suggested that cross-reactive memory had joined.

The chain recombines TRBV18 with TRBJ2-3; tentative D call: TRBD1 (5 bases). Material for sequencing was PBMCs or a T cell subset sorted from them (not recorded which). The source of this sequence is a man between 18 and 35 years old who had mild COVID-19 (a few samples of this study predate the infection). Cell type and time point are not known. CDR3 nucleotide sequence: TGTGCCAGCTCACCAAGACAGTCTAGCACAGATACGCAGTATTTT. This codes for CASSPRQSSTDTQYF.